The TCR beta chain described here comes from a study of shared clonotypes between healthy human individuals (dated by TCRdb to about 2020). About the full investigation: The cohort comprised a couple of women and a few men aged 18 to 49 years. For each donor, CD4 naive and CD4 memory were each run on three plates, CD8 naive on two plates, and CD8 memory on one plate. Blood TCR repertoires of five healthy adults were deeply sequenced to estimate repertoire size and the extent of clonotype sharing between individuals. To increase sequencing depth and limit assay-specific biases, TCR repertoire library preparation and sequencing were carried out by different laboratories using diverse techniques. Leukapheresis yielded between about 0.94 and 8.9 billion PBMCs per donor. Study-level results and caveats: Higher generation probabilities were observed for clonotypes shared by all four sorted-subset donors than for non-shared clonotypes. Pairwise subsampling indicated that sequencing depth was expected to affect the degree of clonotype sharing among donors. The genetic and exposure-history diversity represented was limited by the small number of donors. Larger estimated clonotype richness was generally found for naive subsets than for memory subsets. Sampling was restricted to blood, and TCR repertoires in tissue are likely to differ from TCR repertoires in blood. Even with the large sequencing depth, rarefaction of the sorted-subset datasets indicated that sequencing was incomplete. Across a handful of donors, 5% to 6% of naive CD4, 3% to 4% of naive CD8, approximately 2.5% of memory CD4, and under 0.45% of memory CD8 clonotypes were shared.

TCR CDR3 regions were amplified from genomic DNA by multiplex PCR using the deep immunoSEQ assay. For each cell subset, the extracted genomic DNA was distributed evenly across all wells of several immunoSEQ 96-well plates, and each plate served as one replicate. For sorted subsets, approximately 190 ng genomic DNA, equal to tens of thousands of T cell genomes, was loaded into each replicate PCR. Purified libraries were quantified with a Qubit 3.0 fluorometer, sized on a Bioanalyzer 2100, and re-quantified with the KAPA Library Quantification kit. Each immunoSEQ 96-well plate was sequenced on its own single-read 150-cycle Illumina NextSeq 550 flow cell. The study's processing was this. The immunoSEQ output contained only junctional sequences without quality scores, so filtering could not match that applied to full-length reads. To assign V/J genes and CDR3, sequences were annotated using PyIR, a Python wrapper for IgBLAST v1.9, with IMGT germline references. Any read was removed if the V/J assignment was weak (E-value above 1e-6), the CDR3 was missing, or the read contained stop codons, out-of-frame junctions, or ambiguous translated residues. V3J clonotypes were defined as sequences sharing an identical inferred V gene, J gene, and CDR3 amino acid sequence. The percentage overlap between two repertoires was calculated by dividing the number of shared unique clonotypes by the size of the smaller repertoire. RTK rarefaction, the Chao1 estimator, and Recon v2.1 estimates of unobserved clonotypes were used to assess repertoire richness. OLGA was used to compute generation probabilities for all TCRbeta clonotypes that the gDNA method yielded from several donors. Not all clones reach the TCRdb copy of this immuneACCESS table, which keeps in-frame sequences only. Checked studies attribute under half of the gap to unresolved V genes and leave the rest unexplained. That table supplies the V and J calls and clone size; D and trimming were determined from the DNA. Counted in this sample were roughly 380,000 clones; around 96% of them appeared once. Of the sample, around 0.32% is held by the ten largest clones.

Concerning this clone: Its specific antigen is unknown. No quality values exist for individual bases; no much larger clone is one base distant.

Healthy HIV-negative adults with no recently reported acute infections or vaccinations were included as donors. All donors were Caucasian adults living in Nashville, Tennessee, USA. CD8 memory samples were composed of magnetically selected CD45RO+ cells combined with CCR7-negative CD45RA+ effector memory (TemRA) cells. After blood collection by leukapheresis, PBMCs were isolated using Ficoll-Histopaque density gradient centrifugation and then cryopreserved in the vapor phase of liquid nitrogen. Purity and quantity of every magnetically sorted T cell population were checked by analytical flow cytometry. Each sorted fraction had its genomic DNA isolated and then quantified by UV absorbance on a Nanodrop 2000c. V trim: 3 bases; J trim: 9 bases; unmatched bases: 9. The CDR3 measures 16 amino acids from cysteine to phenylalanine. This entry keeps only the CDR3 DNA: 48 bases, framed from base 1. From the germline V gene, CDR1 is KGHSH and CDR2 is LQKENI.

The rearrangement combines TRBV18 with TRBJ2-1; TRBD2 matches 12 bases in the middle. Sequencing was done on a sample of memory CD8+ T cells sorted from blood. The cell subset or site label on this specimen signifies: CD45RO+ cells pooled with CCR7-negative TemRA cells. The receptor was isolated from a man aged 25 to 40 in good health. The nucleotides are TGTGCCAGCTCACCCCCGCTAGCGGGAGGGCCGAGTGAGCAGTTCTTC. The encoded protein is CASSPPLAGGPSEQFF.